The clone carrying this T cell receptor beta chain was observed many times. CDR3 length: 13 amino acids. CDR1 and CDR2 (germline): SGHDN, FVKESK. V was clipped by 6 bases and J by 4 bases, with 13 bases between them. Indicated time point: newly diagnosed GD, antithyroid drugs for less than 3 months. There was RNA extracted from PBMCs, and the TCR library was made from it. This entry comes from a study of regulatory T cells in long-lasting Graves disease. Construction of TCR beta libraries relied on iRepertoire HTBI primers and on Arm-PCR targeting CDR3 regions. TCRdb fed the multiplex PCR reads into MiXCR, producing one record per CDR3 protein. In the table there are over 200,000 distinct CDR3 sequences, 15% to 20% of which are singletons. A further study also used this sample, focusing on T cells in Graves' hyperthyroidism and ophthalmopathy.

This receptor was obtained from a woman in her thirties with Graves disease. The chain uses TRBV14 and TRBJ2-7; D may be TRBD1 (6 bases). Sequencing was performed on peripheral blood mononuclear cells (PBMCs), taken at new diagnosis, from a patient treated with antithyroid drugs. In DNA form, the CDR3 reads TGTGCCAGCAGGGGCAGGGGAAATTACGAGCAGTACTTC. This gives the protein CASRGRGNYEQYF.